This T cell receptor (beta chain) was recovered during a study of blood T cell repertoires in COVID-19. Using immunoSEQ multiplex PCR, the repertoire was profiled, and TCRdb retains in-frame clones only, with some absent. The sample shows 150,000 to 200,000 clones, around 75% of them seen only once. This CDR3 comprises 17 residues. Trimming took 4 bases from V and 1 from J, leaving 19 bases between them. Germline CDR1 reads SGHTA; CDR2 reads FQGNSA. The origin of this receptor is an elderly woman with acute or convalescent COVID-19. The sample was peripheral blood. The genes are TRBV7-2 and TRBJ1-2; TRBD1 might be the D (6 bases). The CDR3 sequence is CASSSPGSGGGNYGYTF. In nucleotides, the CDR3 is TGTGCCAGCAGCTCCCCAGGGTCGGGAGGGGGTAACTATGGCTACACCTTC.